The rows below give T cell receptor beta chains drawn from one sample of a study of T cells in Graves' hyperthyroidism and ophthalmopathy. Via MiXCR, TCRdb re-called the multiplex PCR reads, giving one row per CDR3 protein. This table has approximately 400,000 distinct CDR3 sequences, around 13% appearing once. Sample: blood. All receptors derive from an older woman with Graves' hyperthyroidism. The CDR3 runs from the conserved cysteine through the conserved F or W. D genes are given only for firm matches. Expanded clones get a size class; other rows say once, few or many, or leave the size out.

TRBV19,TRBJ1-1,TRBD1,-,CASSRPGQGNTEAFF,TGTGCCAGTAGTAGACCGGGACAGGGGAACACTGAAGCTTTCTTT
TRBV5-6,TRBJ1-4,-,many,CASRRGRSNEKLFF,TGTGCCAGCAGACGAGGACGGTCTAATGAAAAACTGTTTTTT
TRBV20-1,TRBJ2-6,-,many,CSARGPSGANVLTF,TGCAGTGCTAGAGGGCCCTCTGGGGCCAACGTCCTGACTTTC
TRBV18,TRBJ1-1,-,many,CASSPRTVMNTEAFF,TGTGCCAGCTCACCTAGGACAGTAATGAACACTGAAGCTTTCTTT
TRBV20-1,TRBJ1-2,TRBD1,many,CSATGTGYGYTF,TGCAGTGCTACCGGGACAGGGTATGGCTACACCTTC
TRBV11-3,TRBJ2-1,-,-,CASSLGSVSYNEQLF,TGTGCCAGCAGCTTAGGTAGCGTGAGCTACAATGAGCAGCTCTTC
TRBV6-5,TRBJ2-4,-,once,CASSYSKGILAKNIQYF,TGTGCCAGCAGTTACTCGAAAGGAATCCTAGCCAAAAACATTCAGTACTTC
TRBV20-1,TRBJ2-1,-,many,CSARDPSGEQFF,TGCAGTGCTAGAGATCCGAGCGGTGAGCAGTTCTTC
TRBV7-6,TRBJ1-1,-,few,CASSSNGGTEAFF,TGTGCCAGCAGCTCAAACGGGGGTACTGAAGCTTTCTTT
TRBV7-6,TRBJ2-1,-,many,CASSLAASSYNEQFF,TGTGCCAGCAGCTTAGCGGCCAGCTCCTACAATGAGCAGTTCTTC
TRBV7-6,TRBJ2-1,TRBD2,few,CASSLVASGRPIYNEQFF,TGTGCCAGCAGCTTAGTTGCGAGCGGGAGGCCGATTTACAATGAGCAGTTCTTC
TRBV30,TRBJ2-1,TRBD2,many,CAWSRGEYNEQFF,TGTGCCTGGAGTCGGGGGGAATACAATGAGCAGTTCTTC
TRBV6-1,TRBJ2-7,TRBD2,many,CASNSGLAGAEQYF,TGTGCCAGCAACTCCGGGCTAGCGGGAGCCGAGCAGTACTTC
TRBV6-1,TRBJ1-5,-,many,CASSRTENQPQHF,TGTGCCAGCTCTAGGACAGAAAATCAGCCCCAGCATTTT
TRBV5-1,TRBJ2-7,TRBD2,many,CASSFGSGSYEQYF,TGCGCCAGCAGCTTCGGTAGCGGGAGCTACGAGCAGTACTTC
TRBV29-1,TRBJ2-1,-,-,CSVEGNEQFF,TGCAGCGTTGAGGGAAATGAGCAGTTCTTC
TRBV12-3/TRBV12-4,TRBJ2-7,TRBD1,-,CASSPSAGTGSEQYF,TGTGCCAGCAGTCCTAGCGCCGGGACAGGGTCCGAGCAGTACTTC
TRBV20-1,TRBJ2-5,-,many,CSTRAPNQETQYF,TGCAGTACTAGAGCCCCTAACCAAGAGACCCAGTACTTC
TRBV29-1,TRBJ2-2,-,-,CSVDTNTGELFF,TGCAGCGTTGACACAAACACCGGGGAGCTGTTTTTT
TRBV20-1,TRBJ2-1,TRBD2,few,CSARFIAGGLNEQFF,TGCAGTGCTAGGTTCATAGCGGGAGGTCTTAATGAGCAGTTCTTC
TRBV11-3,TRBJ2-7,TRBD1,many,CASSLRVGDRGHEQYF,TGTGCCAGCAGCCTTAGGGTGGGTGACAGGGGCCACGAGCAGTACTTC
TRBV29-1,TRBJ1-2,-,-,CSAIQGVNYGYTF,TGCAGCGCCATCCAGGGAGTCAACTATGGCTACACCTTC
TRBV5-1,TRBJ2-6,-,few,CASSLEFQGHSGANVLTF,TGCGCCAGCAGCTTGGAATTCCAGGGCCACTCTGGGGCCAACGTCCTGACTTTC
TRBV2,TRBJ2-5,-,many,CASSRGPGETQYF,TGTGCCAGCAGCCGTGGACCGGGAGAGACCCAGTACTTC
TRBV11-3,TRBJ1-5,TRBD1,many,CASSPPDRGNQPQHF,TGTGCCAGCAGCCCCCCGGACAGGGGGAATCAGCCCCAGCATTTT
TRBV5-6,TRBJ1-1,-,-,CASSLANRVEGTEAFF,TGTGCCAGCAGCTTGGCCAACAGGGTAGAGGGTACTGAAGCTTTCTTT
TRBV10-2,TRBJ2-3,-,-,CASSESTGDTQYF,TGCGCCAGCAGTGAGTCAACAGGAGATACGCAGTATTTT
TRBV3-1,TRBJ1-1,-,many,CASSPLGARRTEAFF,TGTGCCAGCAGCCCCCTCGGGGCGCGAAGAACTGAAGCTTTCTTT
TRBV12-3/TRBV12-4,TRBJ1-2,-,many,CASSLYGEGGHYYGYTF,TGTGCCAGCAGCCTCTACGGCGAGGGGGGACATTACTATGGCTACACCTTC
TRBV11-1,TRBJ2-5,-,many,CASSLGGGRSETQYF,TGTGCCAGCAGCTTAGGGGGTGGCCGCTCAGAGACCCAGTACTTC
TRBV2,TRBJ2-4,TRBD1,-,CASSGDRGGNIQYF,TGTGCCAGCAGCGGGGACAGGGGGGGAAACATTCAGTACTTC
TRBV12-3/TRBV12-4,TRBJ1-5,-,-,CASSFYLGNQPQHF,TGTGCCAGCAGTTTTTATTTGGGCAACCAGCCCCAGCATTTT
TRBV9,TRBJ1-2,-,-,CASSVAGGKGYTF,TGTGCCAGCAGCGTAGCGGGGGGTAAAGGCTACACCTTC
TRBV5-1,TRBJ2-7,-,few,CASSLGEEYEQYF,TGCGCCAGCAGCTTAGGGGAAGAGTACGAGCAGTACTTC
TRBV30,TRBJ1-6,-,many,CAWSVGQYNSPLHF,TGTGCCTGGAGTGTTGGACAGTATAATTCACCCCTCCACTTT
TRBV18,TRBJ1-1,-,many,CASSAGGWNTEAFF,TGTGCCAGCTCGGCGGGGGGATGGAACACTGAAGCTTTCTTT
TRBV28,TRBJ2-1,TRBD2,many,CASRTSVHNEQFF,TGTGCCAGCCGGACTAGCGTCCACAATGAGCAGTTCTTC
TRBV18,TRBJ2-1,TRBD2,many,CASSPGTSDNEQFF,TGTGCCAGCTCACCCGGGACTAGCGACAATGAGCAGTTCTTC
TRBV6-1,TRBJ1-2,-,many,CASSPGNLVGGYTF,TGTGCCAGCAGTCCGGGGAATCTTGTGGGTGGCTACACCTTC
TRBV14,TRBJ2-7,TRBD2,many,CASSRSGSIYEQYF,TGTGCCAGCAGCCGTAGCGGGAGCATCTACGAGCAGTACTTC
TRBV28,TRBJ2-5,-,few,CASSSASGYGHEEIQYF,TGTGCCAGCAGTTCCGCGTCGGGGTACGGGCACGAGGAGATCCAGTACTTC
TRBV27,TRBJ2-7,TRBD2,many,CASSKRLAGDYEQYF,TGTGCCAGCAGTAAACGACTAGCGGGAGACTACGAGCAGTACTTC
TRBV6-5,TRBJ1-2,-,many,CASSYLGREANYGYTF,TGTGCCAGCAGTTACTTGGGTCGAGAAGCTAACTATGGCTACACCTTC
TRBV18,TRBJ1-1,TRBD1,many,CASSPGTAEAFF,TGTGCCAGCTCACCGGGGACAGCTGAAGCTTTCTTT
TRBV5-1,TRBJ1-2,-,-,CASSLRENSNYGYTF,TGCGCCAGCAGCTTGAGGGAGAACAGTAACTATGGCTACACCTTC
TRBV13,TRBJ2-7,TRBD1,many,CASSPLGQGIYEQYF,TGTGCCAGCAGCCCCCTGGGACAGGGAATCTACGAGCAGTACTTC
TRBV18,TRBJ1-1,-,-,CGSSQDRNTEAFF,TGTGGCAGCTCACAGGACAGGAACACTGAAGCTTTCTTT
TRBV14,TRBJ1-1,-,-,CASSWQGDTEAFF,TGTGCCAGCAGCTGGCAAGGGGATACTGAAGCTTTCTTT
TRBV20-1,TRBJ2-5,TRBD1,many,CSATQGVETQYF,TGCAGTGCCACACAGGGGGTTGAGACCCAGTACTTC
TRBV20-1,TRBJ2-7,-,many,CSARYPSSYEQYF,TGCAGTGCTAGGTATCCTAGTTCCTACGAGCAGTACTTC
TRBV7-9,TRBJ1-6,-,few,CASSREGTHSPLHF,TGTGCCAGCAGCCGGGAGGGGACCCATTCACCCCTCCACTTT
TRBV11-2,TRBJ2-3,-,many,CASSLSRGSTDTQYF,TGTGCCAGCAGCTTATCCCGCGGGAGCACAGATACGCAGTATTTT
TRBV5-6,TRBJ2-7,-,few,CASSLWGSYEQYF,TGTGCCAGCAGCTTGTGGGGTTCCTACGAGCAGTACTTC
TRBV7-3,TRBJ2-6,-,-,CASSLPGGANVLTF,TGTGCCAGCAGCTTACCAGGTGGGGCCAACGTCCTGACTTTC
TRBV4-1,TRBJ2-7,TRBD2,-,CASSQDRGLGTYEQYF,TGCGCCAGCAGCCAAGATAGAGGACTAGGAACCTACGAGCAGTACTTC